The rows below give T cell receptor beta chains drawn from one sample of a study of patients and donors after allogeneic stem cell transplantation. TCRdb reanalysed the RT-PCR reads using MiXCR and keeps one entry per CDR3 protein. The data show a few hundred thousand distinct CDR3 sequences, with more than 35% seen just once and around a tenth held by the top ten. Sample: blood, either unsorted or a sorted T cell fraction (not recorded which). The receptor set was obtained from a human donor who was either an allogeneic HSCT recipient or a stem cell or donor lymphocyte infusion donor (not recorded which). It is not recorded whose cells these are; they may come from a transplant donor. Each CDR3 is given with its conserved first and last residue. A D gene is named only where the DNA matches it firmly. Not all rows give a size; the values are once, few, many and, for expanded clones, a class.

clone_size: -; d_call: -; j_call: TRBJ2-1; v_call: TRBV28; cdr3_nt: TGTGCCAGCACCCCCTCGGGGGCTGATGAGCAGTTCTTC; cdr3_aa: CASTPSGADEQFF
clone_size: -; d_call: TRBD2; j_call: TRBJ2-1; v_call: TRBV12-3/TRBV12-4; cdr3_nt: TGTGCCAGCAGTCCCGGGACTAGCGGGGGTCGGAATGAGCAGTTCTTC; cdr3_aa: CASSPGTSGGRNEQFF
clone_size: -; d_call: -; j_call: TRBJ2-2; v_call: TRBV5-1; cdr3_nt: TGCGCCAGCAGCCAAAAGAACACCGGGGAGCTGTTTTTT; cdr3_aa: CASSQKNTGELFF
clone_size: many; d_call: -; j_call: TRBJ1-2; v_call: TRBV12-3/TRBV12-4; cdr3_nt: TGTGCCAGCAGTTCAGCCCTCTATGGCTACACCTTC; cdr3_aa: CASSSALYGYTF
clone_size: -; d_call: -; j_call: TRBJ2-1; v_call: TRBV9; cdr3_nt: TGTGCCAGCAGCTTACACCAACCCGGGACAAAGAATGAGCAGTTCTTC; cdr3_aa: CASSLHQPGTKNEQFF
clone_size: -; d_call: -; j_call: TRBJ1-1; v_call: TRBV6-1; cdr3_nt: TGTGCCAGCATACAGGGCCACACTGAAGCTTTCTTT; cdr3_aa: CASIQGHTEAFF
clone_size: once; d_call: TRBD2; j_call: TRBJ2-2; v_call: TRBV7-6; cdr3_nt: TGTGCCAGCAGCTTAGCCCTAGCGGGGGGGCCATACACCGGGGAGCTGTTTTTT; cdr3_aa: CASSLALAGGPYTGELFF
clone_size: -; d_call: -; j_call: TRBJ2-1; v_call: TRBV4-3; cdr3_nt: TGCGCCAGCAGCCAAGCGGGGGCGGGTTCCTACAATGAGCAGTTCTTC; cdr3_aa: CASSQAGAGSYNEQFF
clone_size: -; d_call: -; j_call: TRBJ1-6; v_call: TRBV6-6; cdr3_nt: TGTGCCAGCAGTTACCTGGCCAGGGTTTCACCCCTCCACTTT; cdr3_aa: CASSYLARVSPLHF
clone_size: -; d_call: TRBD1; j_call: TRBJ2-7; v_call: TRBV12-3/TRBV12-4; cdr3_nt: TGTGCCAGCAGTCCCGGGACAGATCCCTACGAGCAGTACTTC; cdr3_aa: CASSPGTDPYEQYF
clone_size: few; d_call: TRBD1; j_call: TRBJ1-1; v_call: TRBV6-1; cdr3_nt: TGTGCCAGCAGGCCACAGGGGGTCTTTGATACGGTCGCTGAAGCTTTCTTT; cdr3_aa: CASRPQGVFDTVAEAFF
clone_size: few; d_call: TRBD1; j_call: TRBJ1-6; v_call: TRBV4-1; cdr3_nt: TGCGCCAGCAGCCAGACCGGGACAGGGGATAATTCACCCCTCCACTTT; cdr3_aa: CASSQTGTGDNSPLHF
clone_size: -; d_call: -; j_call: TRBJ1-3; v_call: TRBV6-1; cdr3_nt: TGTGCCAGCAGTGAAAAGGGCGGGGCGGCCTCTGGAAACACCATATATTTT; cdr3_aa: CASSEKGGAASGNTIYF
clone_size: once; d_call: TRBD2; j_call: TRBJ2-7; v_call: TRBV2; cdr3_nt: TGTGCCAGCAGTGAAACTGTAGCGGGGGTAACCTACGAGCAGTACTTC; cdr3_aa: CASSETVAGVTYEQYF
clone_size: -; d_call: -; j_call: TRBJ2-1; v_call: TRBV5-1; cdr3_nt: TGCGCCAGCAGCTTGGAGGGGGGCTCCTACAATGAGCAGTTCTTC; cdr3_aa: CASSLEGGSYNEQFF
clone_size: -; d_call: -; j_call: TRBJ1-1; v_call: TRBV27; cdr3_nt: TGTGCCAGCAGTTTCCCCGGGGGCGGTAAAGCTTTCTTT; cdr3_aa: CASSFPGGGKAFF
clone_size: -; d_call: -; j_call: TRBJ2-5; v_call: TRBV27; cdr3_nt: TGTGCCAGCAGCCCTGATCTTGGAGAGACCCAGTACTTC; cdr3_aa: CASSPDLGETQYF
clone_size: few; d_call: -; j_call: TRBJ2-7; v_call: TRBV12-3/TRBV12-4; cdr3_nt: TGTGCCAGCAGTTTCCTGGGCGAGCAGTACTTC; cdr3_aa: CASSFLGEQYF
clone_size: -; d_call: -; j_call: TRBJ1-1; v_call: TRBV20-1; cdr3_nt: TGCAGTGCCGATACCTGGAGGCGGAACACTGAAGCTTTCTTT; cdr3_aa: CSADTWRRNTEAFF
clone_size: -; d_call: -; j_call: TRBJ2-1; v_call: TRBV29-1; cdr3_nt: TGCAGCGTTGAAGTAACAGTCAATGAGCAGTTCTTC; cdr3_aa: CSVEVTVNEQFF
clone_size: few; d_call: -; j_call: TRBJ2-1; v_call: TRBV12-3/TRBV12-4; cdr3_nt: TGTGCCAGCAGTTTAGTAGGCTCCTTCGGTGAGCAGTTCTTC; cdr3_aa: CASSLVGSFGEQFF
clone_size: -; d_call: -; j_call: TRBJ2-7; v_call: TRBV10-3; cdr3_nt: TGTGCCATCAGCAGAACTTCCAGGGATTTCTACGAGCAGTACTTC; cdr3_aa: CAISRTSRDFYEQYF
clone_size: -; d_call: -; j_call: TRBJ2-5; v_call: TRBV29-1; cdr3_nt: TGCAGCGTTGAGGAAGGGGTGGAGACCCAGTACTTC; cdr3_aa: CSVEEGVETQYF
clone_size: once; d_call: -; j_call: TRBJ1-4; v_call: TRBV20-1; cdr3_nt: TGCAGTGCTAGGGACGGACGGGCTTGGGAAAAACTGTTTTTT; cdr3_aa: CSARDGRAWEKLFF
clone_size: few; d_call: -; j_call: TRBJ2-4; v_call: TRBV12-3/TRBV12-4; cdr3_nt: TGTGCCAGCAGAACAGCCGCCAAAAACATTCAGTACTTC; cdr3_aa: CASRTAAKNIQYF
clone_size: -; d_call: -; j_call: TRBJ1-1; v_call: TRBV20-1; cdr3_nt: TGCAGTGCACCCCGAGACAGCATGAACACTGAAGCTTTCTTT; cdr3_aa: CSAPRDSMNTEAFF
clone_size: -; d_call: -; j_call: TRBJ1-5; v_call: TRBV12-3/TRBV12-4; cdr3_nt: TGTGCCAGCAGTTTATCCGGGGCCAATCAGCCCCAGCATTTT; cdr3_aa: CASSLSGANQPQHF
clone_size: -; d_call: TRBD1; j_call: TRBJ1-5; v_call: TRBV7-9; cdr3_nt: TGTGCCAGCAGCGAGGGGACAGGAGGGAATCAGCCCCAGCATTTT; cdr3_aa: CASSEGTGGNQPQHF
clone_size: -; d_call: -; j_call: TRBJ2-2; v_call: TRBV20-1; cdr3_nt: TGCAGTGCTAGAGATTTGGGGGGTAGTGCCGGGGAGCTGTTTTTT; cdr3_aa: CSARDLGGSAGELFF
clone_size: few; d_call: TRBD1; j_call: TRBJ1-1; v_call: TRBV20-1; cdr3_nt: TGCAGGGTCACAGGGGGAACTGAAGCTTTCTTT; cdr3_aa: CRVTGGTEAFF
clone_size: -; d_call: -; j_call: TRBJ2-4; v_call: TRBV12-3/TRBV12-4; cdr3_nt: TGTGCCAGCAGCCCGAGTCAAAACATTCAGTACTTC; cdr3_aa: CASSPSQNIQYF
clone_size: few; d_call: -; j_call: TRBJ1-5; v_call: TRBV12-3/TRBV12-4; cdr3_nt: TGTGCCAGCAGAGGTGGCGGGGGGCGGTTTCAGCCCCAGCATTTT; cdr3_aa: CASRGGGGRFQPQHF
clone_size: -; d_call: -; j_call: TRBJ1-2; v_call: TRBV28; cdr3_nt: TGTGCCAGCAGCCCGGGATTCTTGAGGAGCTATGGCTACACCTTC; cdr3_aa: CASSPGFLRSYGYTF
clone_size: few; d_call: -; j_call: TRBJ2-1; v_call: TRBV18; cdr3_nt: TGTGCCAGCTCACTTCAGCCCGGGACGGGCTCCTACAATGAGCAGTTCTTC; cdr3_aa: CASSLQPGTGSYNEQFF
clone_size: -; d_call: TRBD2; j_call: TRBJ2-3; v_call: TRBV20-1; cdr3_nt: TGCAGTGCTAGAGGTGGGACTAGCGGGGGTTCCACAGATACGCAGTATTTT; cdr3_aa: CSARGGTSGGSTDTQYF
clone_size: few; d_call: -; j_call: TRBJ2-7; v_call: TRBV6-5; cdr3_nt: TGTGCCAGCGGATTGGGGGGATTCTCCTACGAGCAGTACTTC; cdr3_aa: CASGLGGFSYEQYF
clone_size: few; d_call: TRBD1; j_call: TRBJ1-5; v_call: TRBV20-1; cdr3_nt: TGCAGTGCTAGAGGAGGCAGGGGGCCCAATCAGCCCCAGCATTTT; cdr3_aa: CSARGGRGPNQPQHF
clone_size: -; d_call: -; j_call: TRBJ1-2; v_call: TRBV11-2; cdr3_nt: TGTGCCAGCAGCCAGCAGGGAGGGTATGGCTACACCTTC; cdr3_aa: CASSQQGGYGYTF
clone_size: -; d_call: -; j_call: TRBJ1-1; v_call: TRBV4-2; cdr3_nt: TGTGCCAGCAGCCTGAGGTACGGGGGGAACACTGAAGCTTTCTTT; cdr3_aa: CASSLRYGGNTEAFF
clone_size: -; d_call: -; j_call: TRBJ1-6; v_call: TRBV28; cdr3_nt: TGTGCCAGCAGTTTTACGGGACCTCAGAGGGGTTCACCCCTCCACTTT; cdr3_aa: CASSFTGPQRGSPLHF
clone_size: -; d_call: TRBD2; j_call: TRBJ2-3; v_call: TRBV10-3; cdr3_nt: TGTGCCATCAGGGGGGCGGGGGGCCCCGATACGCAGTATTTT; cdr3_aa: CAIRGAGGPDTQYF
clone_size: -; d_call: TRBD2; j_call: TRBJ2-2; v_call: TRBV27; cdr3_nt: TGTGCCAGCACCCAAGCGGGGGACACCGGGGAGCTGTTTTTT; cdr3_aa: CASTQAGDTGELFF
clone_size: few; d_call: -; j_call: TRBJ1-2; v_call: TRBV12-3/TRBV12-4; cdr3_nt: TGTGCCAGCAGGTCCGGGACGGATAACTATGGCTACACCTTC; cdr3_aa: CASRSGTDNYGYTF
clone_size: -; d_call: TRBD1; j_call: TRBJ1-4; v_call: TRBV12-3/TRBV12-4; cdr3_nt: TGTGCCAGCAGTTTAGGGGAAGACAGGGGAAATGAAAAACTGTTTTTT; cdr3_aa: CASSLGEDRGNEKLFF
clone_size: few; d_call: -; j_call: TRBJ1-1; v_call: TRBV5-6; cdr3_nt: TGTGCCAGCAGCTTCCAGGGGTCCACTGAAGCTTTCTTT; cdr3_aa: CASSFQGSTEAFF
clone_size: -; d_call: TRBD1; j_call: TRBJ1-2; v_call: TRBV4-3; cdr3_nt: TGCGCCAGCAGCCCTAAGACAGGGTTATATGGCTACACCTTC; cdr3_aa: CASSPKTGLYGYTF